The 5 T cell receptor beta chains below all came from one sample that was sequenced in a study of technical replicates of blood from several donors. Assay used: immunoSEQ multiplex PCR; TCRdb lists only in-frame clones, some missing. The data show under 85,000 clones, with around 94% seen just once and around 0.4% held by the top ten. Sequences were obtained from T cells isolated from PBMCs. These receptors all stem from a human donor in good health.

This clone was detected once. DNA of the CDR3: TGTGCCAGCAGTAGCGGACTCATGGCCCCCACAGATACGCAGTATTTT. Translation gives CASSSGLMAPTDTQYF. J is TRBJ2-3 and V is TRBV6-6; tentatively, D is TRBD2 (5 bases). Germline V gene data show CDR1 as MNHNY and CDR2 as SVGAGI (reference sequence). Deletions cut 5 bases from V and 2 bases from J, with 17 bases between. The CDR3 has 16 residues.

The gene calls are TRBV9 and TRBJ1-5; possibly TRBD1 for D (5 bases). The CDR3 runs 15 residues. Germline V lookup: CDR1 SGDLS, CDR2 YYNGEE. V shed 0 bases and J shed 7 bases, with 14 bases lying between them. For the CDR3, the DNA is TGTGCCAGCAGCGTAGCTCTAGGCCCAGGGCAGCCCCAGCATTTT. It specifies CASSVALGPGQPQHF.

CDR3 in amino acids: CASSGQGVATNEKLFF. The CDR3, as DNA: TGCGCCAGCAGCGGCCAGGGCGTTGCAACTAATGAAAAACTGTTTTTT. V is TRBV5-1 and J is TRBJ1-4, with D possibly TRBD1 on 5 matching bases. Germline V gives CDR1 SGHRS, CDR2 YFSETQ. Trimming took off 4 bases at V and 0 bases at J, with 13 bases between the two ends. CDR3 length equals 16 residues. The entire variable domain, with the rest obtained from reference TRBV5-1 and TRBJ1-4, is as follows: KAGVTQTPRYLIKTRGQQVTLSCSPISGHRSVSWYQQTPGQGLQFLFEYFSETQRNKGNFPGRFSGRQFSNSRSEMNVSTLELGDSALYLCASSGQGVATNEKLFFGSGTQLSVL.

The chain employs TRBV2 and TRBJ1-5; 8 bases line up with TRBD1. The CDR3 covers 19 residues. Germline CDR1 reads SNHLY; CDR2 reads FYNNEI. The trim removed 6 bases at V and 4 bases at J, leaving 20 bases unmatched. The CDR3 sequence: CASSELGTGSEDSNQPQHF. DNA of the CDR3: TGTGCCAGCAGCGAACTCGGGACAGGCTCTGAGGACTCGAATCAGCCCCAGCATTTT.

The rearrangement joins TRBV2 to TRBJ2-7, with a possible D match to TRBD2 (6 bases). V lost 3 bases, J lost 0 bases, and 9 bases lay in between. The CDR3 length is 14 residues. Looked up from germline, CDR1 is SNHLY and CDR2 is FYNNEI. CDR3 region: CASSDGLSSYEQYF. Here the CDR3 DNA reads TGTGCCAGCAGTGACGGACTAAGCTCCTACGAGCAGTACTTC. Full variable domain (outside the CDR3, taken from reference TRBV2 and TRBJ2-7): EPEVTQTPSHQVTQMGQEVILRCVPISNHLYFYWYRQILGQKVEFLVSFYNNEISEKSEIFDDQFSVERPDGSNFTLKIRSTKLEDSAMYFCASSDGLSSYEQYFGPGTRLTVT.